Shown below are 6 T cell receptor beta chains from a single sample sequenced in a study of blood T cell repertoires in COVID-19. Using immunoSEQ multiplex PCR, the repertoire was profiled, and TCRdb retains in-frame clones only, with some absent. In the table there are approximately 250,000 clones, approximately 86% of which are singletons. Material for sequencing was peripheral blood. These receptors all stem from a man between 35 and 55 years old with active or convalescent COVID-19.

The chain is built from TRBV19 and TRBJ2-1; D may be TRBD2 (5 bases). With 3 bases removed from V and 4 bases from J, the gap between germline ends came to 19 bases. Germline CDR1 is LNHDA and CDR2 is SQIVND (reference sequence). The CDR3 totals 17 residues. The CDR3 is CASSIRGRGGNYNEQFF. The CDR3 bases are TGTGCCAGTAGTATCCGGGGTCGAGGCGGAAATTACAATGAGCAGTTCTTC.

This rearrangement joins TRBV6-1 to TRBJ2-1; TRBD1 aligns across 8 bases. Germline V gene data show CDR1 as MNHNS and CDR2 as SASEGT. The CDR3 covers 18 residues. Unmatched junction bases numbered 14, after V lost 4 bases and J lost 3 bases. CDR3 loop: CASSGNSKGTGHYNEQFF. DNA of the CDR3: TGTGCCAGCAGTGGGAACTCAAAAGGGACAGGACACTACAATGAGCAGTTCTTC.

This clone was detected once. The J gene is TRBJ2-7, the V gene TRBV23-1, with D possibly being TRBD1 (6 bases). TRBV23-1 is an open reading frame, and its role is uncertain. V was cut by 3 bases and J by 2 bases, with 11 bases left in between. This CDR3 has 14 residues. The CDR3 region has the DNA TGCGCCAGCAGTCACACCGGACAGCCCTACGAGCAGTACTTC. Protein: CASSHTGQPYEQYF.

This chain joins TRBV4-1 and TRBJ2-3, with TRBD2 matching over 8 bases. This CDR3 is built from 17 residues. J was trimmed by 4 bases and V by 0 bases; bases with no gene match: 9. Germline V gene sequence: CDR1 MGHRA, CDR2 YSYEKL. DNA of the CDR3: TGCGCCAGCAGCCAAGATTGGGAGCGGGAGCGAGCAGATACGCAGTATTTT. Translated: CASSQDWERERADTQYF.

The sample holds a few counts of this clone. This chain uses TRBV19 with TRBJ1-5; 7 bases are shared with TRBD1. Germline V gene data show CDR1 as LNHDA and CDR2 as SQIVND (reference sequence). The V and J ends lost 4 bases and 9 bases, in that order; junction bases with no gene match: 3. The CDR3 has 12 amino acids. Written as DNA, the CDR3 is TGTGCCAGTAGTACGACAGGGTTGCCCCAGCATTTT. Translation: CASSTTGLPQHF.

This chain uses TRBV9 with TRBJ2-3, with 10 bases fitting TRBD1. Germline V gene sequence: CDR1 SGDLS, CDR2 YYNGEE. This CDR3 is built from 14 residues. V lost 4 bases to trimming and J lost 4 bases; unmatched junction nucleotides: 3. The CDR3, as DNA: TGTGCCAGCAGCTGGGACAGGGGTGCAGATACGCAGTATTTT. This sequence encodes CASSWDRGADTQYF. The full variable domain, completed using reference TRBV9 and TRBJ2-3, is DSGVTQTPKHLITATGQRVTLRCSPRSGDLSVYWYQQSLDQGLQFLIQYYNGEERAKGNILERFSAQQFPDLHSELNLSSLELGDSALYFCASSWDRGADTQYFGPGTRLTVL.